The 30 T cell receptor beta chains below come from one sample, sequenced in a study of sequential checkpoint blockade in melanoma. Method: immunoSEQ multiplex PCR; TCRdb's copy keeps in-frame clones and lacks some. The sample lists more than 9,000 clones, over 60% occurring once. Stated treatment: randomized to nivolumab then ipilimumab (arm A) or the reverse (arm B). Sequences were derived from CD8+ T cells sorted from blood (inferred from file names), sampled from a patient given nivolumab and ipilimumab in sequence. Source of these receptors: a human donor with melanoma.

The chain has TRBV11-1 and TRBJ2-7, with D maybe TRBD1 (5 bases). CDR3 length: 15 amino acids. With 1 base removed from V and 2 bases from J, the gap between germline ends came to 12 bases. CDR1 is SGHAT, CDR2 FQDESV, per germline (reference sequence). This CDR3 reads CASSLGTGTTYEQYF. DNA for the CDR3: TGTGCCAGCAGCTTAGGTACAGGAACTACCTACGAGCAGTACTTC.

V usage is TRBV19 and J usage is TRBJ2-4; possible D gene TRBD1, 5 bases. The germline V and J ends were trimmed by 1 base and 8 bases, with 12 bases remaining between them. The germline V gene encodes CDR1 LNHDA and CDR2 SQIVND (reference sequence). This CDR3 contains 14 residues. CDR3 region: CASSIGQGRDIQYF. The CDR3 nucleotides read TGTGCCAGTAGTATAGGGCAGGGTCGTGACATTCAGTACTTC.

This rearrangement joins TRBV5-1 to TRBJ1-2; maybe TRBD1 (5 bases). The CDR3 sequence is 12 residues long. The germline gives CDR1 SGHRS, CDR2 YFSETQ. V was pared by 0 bases and J by 7 bases, with 7 bases between. The CDR3 protein is CASSLGGGGYTF. CDR3 nucleotide sequence: TGCGCCAGCAGCTTGGGGGGCGGTGGCTACACCTTC. The variable domain in full, with the rest retrieved from reference TRBV5-1 and TRBJ1-2, is KAGVTQTPRYLIKTRGQQVTLSCSPISGHRSVSWYQQTPGQGLQFLFEYFSETQRNKGNFPGRFSGRQFSNSRSEMNVSTLELGDSALYLCASSLGGGGYTFGSGTRLTVV.

The rearrangement links TRBV4-3 to TRBJ1-2, with TRBD1 as a possible D gene (5 bases). Trimming removed 0 bases at V and 4 bases at J, with 18 bases between. The CDR3 runs to 17 residues. The germline CDR1 and CDR2 sequences are LGHNA and YSLEER. CDR3 loop: CASSQDKSQGLIYGYTF. The DNA for the CDR3 is TGCGCCAGCAGCCAAGATAAATCGCAGGGACTGATCTATGGCTACACCTTC.

The chain joins TRBV13 to TRBJ2-7, with D tentatively TRBD1 (5 bases). Germline values: CDR1 PRHDT, CDR2 FYEKMQ (reference sequence). The CDR3 extends over 15 amino acids. V shed 3 bases and J shed 3 bases, with 15 bases lying between them. CDR3 loop: CASSFWGADDYEQYF. CDR3 sequence (DNA): TGTGCCAGCAGCTTTTGGGGCGCCGATGACTACGAGCAGTACTTC.

This clone came up a few times. The rearrangement joins TRBV4-3 to TRBJ2-7, with 11 positions matching TRBD1. The CDR3 totals 14 residues. The V and J ends lost 0 bases and 5 bases, in that order; junction bases with no gene match: 0. The germline V gene encodes CDR1 LGHNA and CDR2 YSLEER. The DNA of the CDR3 is TGCGCCAGCAGCCAAGAGGGACAGGGGGACGAGCAGTACTTC. Encoded protein: CASSQEGQGDEQYF.

The chain links TRBV2 to TRBJ1-4; D remains ambiguous. This CDR3 is 15 amino acids long. The V end was cut by 6 bases, the J end by 4 bases, with 15 bases between. Germline CDR1 is SNHLY and CDR2 is FYNNEI. The CDR3 coding sequence is TGTGCCAGCAGGCTCATAGACGGGGTTAATGAAAAACTGTTTTTT. It codes for CASRLIDGVNEKLFF.

The chain combines TRBV7-9 with TRBJ2-7, with 7 bases that match TRBD1. CDR3 length: 14 residues. Germline CDR1 SEHNR, CDR2 FQNEAQ (reference sequence). V shed 4 bases and J 3 bases; nucleotides not matched to a gene: 6. The CDR3 region has the DNA TGTGCCAGCAGCTACGGGACAGAAAGCTACGAGCAGTACTTC. This sequence encodes CASSYGTESYEQYF.

The chain uses TRBV27 and TRBJ1-2, with a weak D call TRBD1 (5 bases). The germline V gene has CDR1 MNHEY and CDR2 SMNVEV (reference sequence). V dropped 3 bases and J dropped 8 bases, with 25 bases sitting between them. This CDR3 is 17 amino acids long. In nucleotides, the CDR3 is TGTGCCAGCAGTTTGGGGTGGATGGGGGGTCGCGGTAACGGCTACACCTTC. Its protein is CASSLGWMGGRGNGYTF.

CDR3 nucleotides: TGTGCCATCAGTGAGTCGCGAGGCGCCAGCCTAGACTATGGCTACACCTTC. This encodes CAISESRGASLDYGYTF. The gene calls are TRBV10-3 and TRBJ1-2; no firm D call. The CDR3 has 17 residues. The V gene lost 0 bases and the J gene lost 3 bases, with 17 bases spanning the gap. From germline, CDR1 is ENHRY and CDR2 SYGVKD.

The CDR3 here is CAISEGARGPYEQYF. In DNA form, the CDR3 reads TGTGCCATCAGTGAGGGTGCCAGGGGTCCCTACGAGCAGTACTTC. The chain couples TRBV10-3 to TRBJ2-7; possible D gene TRBD1, 6 bases. The V and J ends lost 2 bases and 2 bases respectively, with 13 bases between them. The CDR3 is 15 amino acids. Looked up from germline, CDR1 is ENHRY and CDR2 is SYGVKD.

The chain carries TRBV9 and TRBJ1-2; TRBD1 is a possible D gene (5 bases). The germline V gene encodes CDR1 SGDLS and CDR2 YYNGEE. The CDR3 consists of 16 residues. Trimming cost V 4 bases and J 4 bases, with 20 bases left between them. As DNA, the CDR3 is TGTGCCAGCAGCCCGAGTTTGGGGGGTGGGATCTATGGCTACACCTTC. It translates to CASSPSLGGGIYGYTF.

The chain has TRBV10-3 and TRBJ1-5; D may be TRBD1 (5 bases). CDR1 is ENHRY and CDR2 is SYGVKD in the germline V gene. Trimming shortened V by 0 bases and J by 0 bases, and 18 bases separated the two germline ends. The CDR3 length is 19 residues. In nucleotides, the CDR3 is TGTGCCATCAGTGAGTCTCTTTTAAGGACACAGTATAGCAATCAGCCCCAGCATTTT. Its protein is CAISESLLRTQYSNQPQHF.

The V call is TRBV7-8, the J call TRBJ1-3; TRBD1 matches 7 bases. V gave up 0 bases and J gave up 4 bases; unmatched junction bases: 3. Germline loops: CDR1 SGHVS, CDR2 FQNEAQ. The CDR3 covers 15 residues. This CDR3 reads CASSLAGTVGNTIYF. In nucleotides, the CDR3 is TGTGCCAGCAGCTTAGCCGGGACAGTCGGAAACACCATATATTTT. Using reference TRBV7-8 and TRBJ1-3 for the parts outside the CDR3, the full variable domain is GAGVSQSPRYKVAKRGQDVALRCDPISGHVSLFWYQQALGQGPEFLTYFQNEAQLDKSGLPSDRFFAERPEGSVSTLKIQRTQQEDSAVYLCASSLAGTVGNTIYFGEGSWLTVV.

J is TRBJ2-7 and V is TRBV6-6; D is perhaps TRBD2 (7 bases). The CDR3 totals 12 residues. V dropped 8 bases and J dropped 3 bases, with 11 bases sitting between them. The germline V gene has CDR1 MNHNY and CDR2 SVGAGI (reference sequence). This CDR3 is CASAGGHYEQYF. The CDR3 coding sequence is TGTGCCAGCGCCGGGGGGCACTACGAGCAGTACTTC.

This chain links TRBV4-1 with TRBJ1-1; possible D gene TRBD1, 5 bases. The CDR3 is made up of 14 amino acids. The V end lost 1 base, the J end lost 3 bases, and 9 bases lay between the germline ends. Germline V lookup: CDR1 MGHRA, CDR2 YSYEKL. CDR3 nucleotides: TGCGCCAGCAGCCAAGCCTCGGGGGACACTGAAGCTTTCTTT. Protein: CASSQASGDTEAFF.

V usage is TRBV19 and J usage is TRBJ2-7; 8 bases line up with TRBD1. Germline values: CDR1 LNHDA, CDR2 SQIVND (reference sequence). V lost 6 bases, J lost 3 bases, and 10 bases stayed unmatched. This CDR3 region has 15 residues. The CDR3 region is CASSFGQGSVYEQYF. In nucleotides, the CDR3 is TGTGCCAGTAGCTTTGGACAGGGCTCCGTCTACGAGCAGTACTTC.

The chain is built from TRBV4-1 and TRBJ1-2; D possibly corresponds to TRBD1 (6 bases). The CDR3 is made up of 14 amino acids. V gave up 1 base and J gave up 8 bases, with 14 bases separating them. Germline V gives CDR1 MGHRA, CDR2 YSYEKL. The CDR3, as DNA: TGCGCCAGCAGCCAAGGGGTGGGGGCGCAGGGCTACACCTTC. Its protein product is CASSQGVGAQGYTF.

The chain uses TRBV5-8 and TRBJ1-5; unclear D gene. V was pared by 3 bases and J by 1 base, with 14 bases between. This CDR3 contains 16 residues. From germline, CDR1 is SGHTS and CDR2 YDEGEE. CDR3 sequence reads: CASSWRARGSNQPQHF. The CDR3 region has the DNA TGTGCCAGCAGCTGGAGGGCTCGAGGCAGCAATCAGCCCCAGCATTTT. The whole variable domain, filled in from reference TRBV5-8 and TRBJ1-5, reads EAGVTQSPTHLIKTRGQQATLRCSPISGHTSVYWYQQALGLGLQFLLWYDEGEERNRGNFPPRFSGRQFPNYSSELNVNALELEDSALYLCASSWRARGSNQPQHFGDGTRLSIL.

This clone is labeled as medium-sized. The chain carries TRBV18 and TRBJ1-1; the D is unclear. Trimming shortened V by 3 bases and J by 2 bases, and 16 bases separated the two germline ends. Germline V CDR1 and CDR2: KGHSH, LQKENI. The CDR3 consists of 16 residues. CDR3 DNA sequence: TGTGCCAGCTCACCTGATGGAGTGAGGGCTAACACTGAAGCTTTCTTT. This gives the protein CASSPDGVRANTEAFF.

This chain connects TRBV5-4 to TRBJ2-7; tentatively, D is TRBD2 (7 bases). Germline assignment: CDR1 SGHNT and CDR2 YYREEE (reference sequence). This CDR3 has 14 amino acids. V was shortened by 1 base and J by 5 bases, with 13 bases between the two germline ends. The chain's CDR3 is CASSLRGARDEQYF. In DNA form, the CDR3 reads TGTGCCAGCAGCTTGCGGGGGGCCCGGGACGAGCAGTACTTC.

This chain uses TRBV28 with TRBJ1-5; D remains unclear. CDR3 length: 16 amino acids. Trimming left V 6 bases short and J 2 bases short, with 17 bases between. Germline-derived CDR1 and CDR2 are MDHEN and SYDVKM. This chain's CDR3 is CASRDSVAWGNQPQHF. For the CDR3, the DNA is TGTGCCAGCAGGGACTCAGTAGCATGGGGCAATCAGCCCCAGCATTTT.

The chain links TRBV27 to TRBJ2-7; D is uncertain. With 4 bases removed from V and 9 bases from J, the gap between germline ends came to 13 bases. CDR1 and CDR2 (germline): MNHEY, SMNVEV (reference sequence). The CDR3 has 12 residues. The CDR3 region has the DNA TGTGCCAGCAGTTCTAATACGAAGAGGCAGTACTTC. This translates into CASSSNTKRQYF.

The V gene is TRBV29-1, the J gene TRBJ2-7; D unclear. This CDR3 region has 15 residues. V lost 2 bases to trimming and J lost 3 bases, with 17 bases between them. CDR1 and CDR2 from the germline V gene are SQVTM and ANQGSEA. CDR3 amino acids: CSVESLRGTGYEQYF. The CDR3, as DNA: TGCAGCGTTGAAAGTCTACGCGGCACGGGCTACGAGCAGTACTTC.

In its sample, this clone was seen a few times. A clone one base away is much larger, so this may be a read error. The sample carries other DNA sequences with the same CDR3. The rearrangement joins TRBV5-8 to TRBJ1-6, with D tentatively TRBD1 (6 bases). Germline CDR1 reads SGHTS; CDR2 reads YDEGEE. The CDR3 runs 13 residues. Trimming took off 4 bases at V and 8 bases at J, with 10 bases between the two ends. CDR3 sequence: CASSQAGDSPLHF. The DNA of the CDR3 is TGTGCCAGCAGCCAGGCAGGGGATTCACCCCTCCACTTT.

The chain has TRBV27 and TRBJ1-2, with 9 bases fitting TRBD1. CDR1 is MNHEY, CDR2 SMNVEV, per germline (reference sequence). Unmatched junction bases numbered 6, after V lost 4 bases and J lost 3 bases. The CDR3 runs to 15 residues. The CDR3 sequence is CASSSPGQGDYGYTF. The CDR3 coding sequence is TGTGCCAGCAGTTCTCCGGGACAGGGCGACTATGGCTACACCTTC.

The chain combines TRBV2 with TRBJ2-5, with D uncertain. Deletions cut 4 bases from V and 2 bases from J, with 8 bases between. Germline V gives CDR1 SNHLY, CDR2 FYNNEI. This CDR3 has 13 amino acids. CDR3: CASSVGSQETQYF. DNA of the CDR3: TGTGCCAGCAGTGTCGGGTCACAAGAGACCCAGTACTTC.

The V call is TRBV7-9, the J call TRBJ2-1; TRBD2 might be the D (7 bases). The CDR3 sequence is 13 residues long. CDR1 is SEHNR, CDR2 FQNEAQ, per germline (reference sequence). Trimming removed 10 bases from V and 6 bases from J, with 16 bases in between. CDR3 protein: CATSAAGANEQFF. CDR3 nucleotide sequence: TGTGCCACTAGCGCGGCGGGGGCCAATGAGCAGTTCTTC. The complete variable domain, with remaining parts taken from reference TRBV7-9 and TRBJ2-1, reads DTGVSQNPRHKITKRGQNVTFRCDPISEHNRLYWYRQTLGQGPEFLTYFQNEAQLEKSRLLSDRFSAERPKGSFSTLEIQRTEQGDSAMYLCATSAAGANEQFFGPGTRLTVL.

The chain employs TRBV9 and TRBJ1-2; no firm D call. The V end lost 0 bases, the J end lost 5 bases, and 14 bases lay between the germline ends. The CDR3 runs 15 residues. CDR1 SGDLS and CDR2 YYNGEE come from the germline V gene. The CDR3 DNA follows: TGTGCCAGCAGCGTAGAGGAGGGCAGCCCGTATGGCTACACCTTC. Protein product: CASSVEEGSPYGYTF.

The sample holds one count of this clone. The V call is TRBV4-3, the J call TRBJ2-7; TRBD2 matches 8 bases. The CDR3 contains 16 residues. V lost 1 base to trimming and J lost 3 bases; unmatched junction nucleotides: 8. CDR1 and CDR2 (germline): LGHNA, YSLEER. The CDR3 DNA reads as TGCGCCAGCAGCCAAGGGTCGGGGGGGGTAGGCTACGAGCAGTACTTC. Translating gives CASSQGSGGVGYEQYF.